A single sample gave rise to the 24 T cell receptor beta chains below, sequenced in a study of T cell repertoires in cytomegalovirus infection (dated by TCRdb to between 2017 and 2020). Which antigens these TCRs recognize remains unknown. This sample's treatment or condition label indicates: in vitro stimulation with specific CMV peptide epitopes to enrich CMV-specific T cells. TCRdb lists the instrument as Illumina HiSeq 1500. TCRdb took the public reads, trimmed them with fastp at Q25, ran MiXCR for clone calling and kept in-frame beta chains. All rows with the same CDR3 protein become a single entry with the most common DNA and genes. The sample data list about 920,000 distinct CDR3 sequences, and under 40% of these were observed just once. Around 15% of the sample comes from the top ten. This material consisted of cultured CD8+ T cells from PBMCs, taken from culture after CMV antigen stimulation. The source of these receptors is a human donor in good health (CMV status not recorded). Some clones in this sample may be carry-over from other donors' samples.

V usage is TRBV4-1 and J usage is TRBJ2-2, with D tentatively TRBD1 (6 bases). CDR3 length: 13 amino acids. V was pared by 6 bases and J by 6 bases, with 11 bases between. Germline CDR1 and CDR2: MGHRA and YSYEKL. The CDR3 loop reads CASRLGAAGELFF. The CDR3 bases are TGCGCCAGCAGACTGGGGGCCGCCGGGGAGCTGTTTTTT.

This clonotype turned up a few times. The chain employs TRBV5-6 and TRBJ2-3; D is undetermined. Between the trimmed V and J ends, which lost 3 bases and 1 base, there was a span of 9 bases. The CDR3 contains 14 residues. Germline values: CDR1 SGHDT, CDR2 YYEEEE. This CDR3 reads CASSSGSRTDTQYF. The CDR3 DNA is TGTGCCAGCAGCTCCGGGTCCCGCACAGATACGCAGTATTTT.

This chain uses TRBV7-3 with TRBJ2-1; 14 nucleotides match TRBD2. CDR3 length equals 17 residues. Germline lookup yields CDR1 SGHTA and CDR2 FQGTGA. Trimming at V came to 1 base and at J to 8 bases, leaving 7 bases not matched to a gene. This CDR3 is CASSLRTSGGTGDEQFF. The CDR3 DNA reads as TGTGCCAGCAGCTTAAGGACTAGCGGGGGGACCGGGGATGAGCAGTTCTTC.

The V and J genes are TRBV10-3 and TRBJ2-7, with 10 bases aligning to TRBD2. This CDR3 spans 15 amino acids. Germline-derived CDR1 and CDR2 are ENHRY and SYGVKD. V lost 2 bases to trimming and J lost 3 bases; unmatched junction nucleotides: 4. This chain's CDR3 is CAISEVASGGYEQYV. For the CDR3, the DNA is TGTGCCATCAGTGAGGTAGCTAGCGGGGGCTACGAGCAGTACGTC.

The chain combines TRBV28 with TRBJ2-7; possible D gene TRBD1, 5 bases. The CDR3 consists of 15 residues. Trimming took 4 bases from V and 2 from J, leaving 15 bases between them. The germline gives CDR1 MDHEN, CDR2 SYDVKM. CDR3 region: CASSSRQHQTYEQYV. CDR3 sequence (DNA): TGTGCCAGCAGTTCCAGACAGCATCAGACCTACGAGCAGTACGTC.

This sequence joins TRBV20-1 and TRBJ2-5, with TRBD1 matching over 11 bases. The CDR3 spans 15 residues. Germline V gene sequence: CDR1 DFQATT, CDR2 SNEGSKA (reference sequence). V shed 3 bases, J shed 2 bases, and the junction held 5 bases outside the gene matches. For the CDR3, the DNA is TGCAGTGCTAGGGCTTGGGACAGGGGGCAAGAGACCCAGTACTTC. Protein product: CSARAWDRGQETQYF.

The genes are TRBV19 and TRBJ1-2, with D unclear. CDR3 length: 14 residues. Trimming removed 3 bases from V and 6 bases from J, with 14 bases in between. Germline V gene lookup returns CDR1 LNHDA and CDR2 SQIVND (reference sequence). The CDR3 protein is CASSIGPGGDGYTF. CDR3 in DNA: TGTGCCAGTAGTATCGGCCCAGGTGGGGATGGCTACACCTTC.

This clonotype was detected a few times. The V call is TRBV12-3 or TRBV12-4, the J call TRBJ1-2, with TRBD1 matching over 7 bases. The length of the CDR3 is 18 residues. The trim removed 3 bases at V and 6 bases at J, leaving 19 bases unmatched. The CDR3 DNA follows: TGTGCCAGCAGTTTGGGAGGGGGCGACTTGAGAGTTGAGGATGGCTACACCTTC. Translating gives CASSLGGGDLRVEDGYTF.

The sample holds a few counts of this clonotype. CDR3 coding DNA: TGTGCCAGCAGACGCCGACAGGGGAGGAACATTCAGTACTTC. Its translation: CASRRRQGRNIQYF. V and J are TRBV6-1 and TRBJ2-4; TRBD1 matches 8 bases. Germline V gene data show CDR1 as MNHNS and CDR2 as SASEGT. Germline trimming cut 6 bases from V and 7 bases from J; bases unmatched to any gene: 8. CDR3 length: 14 amino acids.

This clonotype turned up a few times. The chain couples TRBV15 to TRBJ2-5; D possibly corresponds to TRBD1 (5 bases). This CDR3 contains 15 residues. V was cut by 0 bases and J by 1 base, with 9 bases left in between. Per germline, CDR1 LNHNV and CDR2 YYDKDF (reference sequence). The CDR3 here is CATSRETASQETQYF. CDR3 nucleotides: TGTGCCACCAGCAGAGAGACAGCCAGCCAAGAGACCCAGTACTTC. The full variable domain, rest sourced from reference TRBV15 and TRBJ2-5, is DAMVIQNPRYQVTQFGKPVTLSCSQTLNHNVMYWYQQKSSQAPKLLFHYYDKDFNNEADTPDNFQSRRPNTSFCFLDIRSPGLGDTAMYLCATSRETASQETQYFGPGTRLLVL.

The chain has TRBV2 and TRBJ2-1; TRBD2 matches 8 bases. The germline CDR1 and CDR2 sequences are SNHLY and FYNNEI. The CDR3 length is 12 residues. J was trimmed by 5 bases and V by 9 bases; bases with no gene match: 3. This CDR3 reads CARAGADNEQFF. CDR3 coding DNA: TGTGCCAGAGCGGGGGCTGACAATGAGCAGTTCTTC.

The chain employs TRBV19 and TRBJ2-3; 7 bases map to TRBD2. V trimming: 5 bases; J trimming: 5 bases; junction bases outside the gene matches: 7. Germline V gene sequence: CDR1 LNHDA, CDR2 SQIVND (reference sequence). CDR3 length: 14 amino acids. Written as DNA, the CDR3 is TGTGCCAGTAGTCCCCTAGCGGTTTTAGATACGCAGTATTTT. Amino acids: CASSPLAVLDTQYF.

The chain carries TRBV6-2 or TRBV6-3 and TRBJ1-1; no definite D call. The CDR3 runs to 15 residues. Germline assignment: CDR1 MNHEY and CDR2 SVGEGT. V shed 4 bases and J shed 1 base, with 13 bases lying between them. As DNA, the CDR3 is TGTGCCAGCAGTTGGCCGGGAGGCAGGAACACTGAAGCTTTCTTT. It encodes CASSWPGGRNTEAFF.

This clonotype showed up just a few times. The CDR3 nucleotides are TGTGCCAGCAGCTTGTGGCAGGGGGCTAATCAGCCCCAGCATTTT. Encoded protein: CASSLWQGANQPQHF. V is TRBV5-6 and J is TRBJ1-5; 8 positions match TRBD1. This CDR3 spans 15 amino acids. CDR1 and CDR2 from the germline V gene are SGHDT and YYEEEE. V trimming: 1 base; J trimming: 4 bases; junction bases outside the gene matches: 4. The whole variable domain, filled in from reference TRBV5-6 and TRBJ1-5, reads DAGVTQSPTHLIKTRGQQVTLRCSPKSGHDTVSWYQQALGQGPQFIFQYYEEEERQRGNFPDRFSGHQFPNYSSELNVNALLLGDSALYLCASSLWQGANQPQHFGDGTRLSIL.

This chain joins TRBV7-6 and TRBJ2-7; D unresolved. Germline V lookup: CDR1 SGHVS, CDR2 FNYEAQ. Between the trimmed V and J ends, which lost 5 bases and 3 bases, there was a span of 11 bases. The CDR3 has 13 residues. The CDR3 DNA is TGTGCCAGCAGCCCAACCCGACTCTACGAGCAGTACTTC. Its protein product is CASSPTRLYEQYF.

The chain recombines TRBV5-5 with TRBJ2-1, with D possibly called TRBD1 or TRBD2 (5 bases each). The CDR3 has 17 residues. Germline V lookup: CDR1 SGHKS, CDR2 YYEKEE (reference sequence). Trimming removed 4 bases from V and 0 bases from J, with 17 bases in between. This CDR3 reads CASSPSGTADSYNEQFF. The CDR3 DNA follows: TGTGCCAGCAGCCCGTCCGGGACGGCCGACTCCTACAATGAGCAGTTCTTC.

This clonotype was counted between two and nine times. The chain employs TRBV29-1 and TRBJ1-4; D unclear. Germline CDR1 is SQVTM and CDR2 is ANQGSEA. Deletions cut 0 bases from V and 8 bases from J, with 7 bases between. The CDR3 spans 12 residues. The CDR3: CSVEDSWEKLFF. CDR3 DNA: TGCAGCGTTGAAGATTCCTGGGAAAAACTGTTTTTT. Complete variable domain (other parts from reference TRBV29-1 and TRBJ1-4): SAVISQKPSRDICQRGTSLTIQCQVDSQVTMMFWYRQQPGQSLTLIATANQGSEATYESGFVIDKFPISRPNLTFSTLTVSNMSPEDSSIYLCSVEDSWEKLFFGSGTQLSVL.

This clonotype is a singleton in its sample. The chain employs TRBV11-1 and TRBJ2-7; TRBD1 agrees at 7 bases. CDR3 size: 14 residues. Trimming cost V 5 bases and J 6 bases; bases outside gene matches: 10. Germline loops: CDR1 SGHAT, CDR2 FQDESV (reference sequence). CDR3 region: CASSPRQGRIEQYF. CDR3 nucleotides: TGTGCCAGCAGCCCCAGACAGGGACGCATCGAGCAGTACTTC.

The chain combines TRBV5-4 with TRBJ1-1; TRBD1 might be the D (6 bases). In germline, CDR1 is SGHNT, CDR2 YYREEE (reference sequence). V lost 5 bases and J lost 6, with 20 bases in between. The CDR3 spans 15 residues. As DNA, the CDR3 is TGTGCCAGCAGTTGGGTTGAACAGGGAATCTCTGAAGCTTTCTTT. Its translation: CASSWVEQGISEAFF.

This clonotype was seen more than once but under ten times. The rearrangement joins TRBV12-3 or TRBV12-4 to TRBJ2-1; 10 nucleotides agree with TRBD2. This CDR3 region has 17 residues. V was clipped by 1 base and J by 8 bases; unmatched bases: 11. Here the CDR3 reads CASSLVMSSGGAHEQFF. For the CDR3, the DNA is TGTGCCAGCAGTTTAGTTATGTCGAGCGGGGGGGCCCATGAGCAGTTCTTC.

This clonotype was observed a handful of times. The chain employs TRBV6-5 and TRBJ2-6; either TRBD1 or TRBD2 may fit D (5 bases each). The length of the CDR3 is 17 residues. V was trimmed by 6 bases and J by 0 bases, leaving 15 bases between them. Per the germline V gene, CDR1 is MNHEY and CDR2 is SVGAGI. The CDR3 sequence is CASRPGARFSGANVLTF. The CDR3 DNA is TGTGCCAGCAGACCCGGGGCCAGATTCTCTGGGGCCAACGTCCTGACTTTC.

The chain carries TRBV19 and TRBJ2-1; the D is unclear. Germline assignment: CDR1 LNHDA and CDR2 SQIVND (reference sequence). The CDR3 totals 15 residues. Trimming pared 1 base from V and 0 bases from J, leaving 7 bases between. CDR3 protein: CASSIVPGSYNEQFF. The CDR3 nucleotides are TGTGCCAGTAGTATAGTTCCTGGCTCCTACAATGAGCAGTTCTTC.

At least ten counts were recorded for this clonotype. The junction differs from germline at one of its ends, possibly a read error. This sequence joins TRBV12-3 or TRBV12-4 and TRBJ2-2, with D unclear. CDR3 length: 14 residues. The chain's CDR3 is CANSLGLNTGELFF. Written as DNA, the CDR3 is TGTGCCAACAGTTTGGGTTTGAACACCGGGGAGCTGTTTTTT.

The chain joins TRBV7-9 to TRBJ1-6, with D unresolved. The V gene's germline CDR1 is SEHNR and CDR2 FQNEAQ (reference sequence). CDR3 length: 11 residues. V was clipped by 7 bases and J by 7 bases, with 5 bases between them. The CDR3: CASTPNSPLHF. The CDR3 coding sequence is TGTGCCAGCACGCCCAATTCACCCCTCCACTTT.